This TCR beta chain was captured in a study of T-cell memory formation after mild COVID-19 (dated by TCRdb to the early 2020s). General notes on the study: Most TCR sequence clusters were specific to one of the two donors. T-cell clones expanding and contracting after mild COVID-19 in a couple of donors were tracked by longitudinal TCRalpha and TCRbeta repertoire sequencing. Two young, previously healthy adult volunteers made up the cohort, one male and one female. Overall study results and their limits: The detection of some responding clones in pre-infection memory suggests that pre-existing cross-reactive memory T cells joined the SARS-CoV-2 response. SARS-CoV-2 specificity of the second-wave clones peaking on day 37 was not confirmed. The study included only a couple of mild cases, and larger cohorts that include severe cases with pre-infection samples were judged to be necessary. Clones that contracted from day 15 to 85 showed balanced CD4/CD8 phenotypes, whereas a second wave of clones that expanded from day 15 to 37 leaned towards CD4+. Contracting CD4+ clones turned up mainly in the CM and EM memory subsets, whereas EMRA was where CD8+ clones were enriched.

Taken from cysteine to phenylalanine, the CDR3 has 14 residues. The only DNA kept is the CDR3, 42 bases in frame from the first base. Reading the germline V gene gives CDR1 SGHRS and CDR2 YFSETQ. After removal of 0 bases from V and 8 bases from J, the junction retains 5 bases not matched to a gene. This clonotype was counted only a few times. What this receptor recognizes is not known. The input lacks base qualities; no much larger clone sits a single base away. For sequencing, an Illumina NovaSeq 6000 was employed. TCRalpha and TCRbeta cDNA libraries were built by 5'RACE with constant-segment primers, adding sample barcodes and unique molecular identifiers. RNA was extracted from every sample with Trizol reagent. Library amplification was performed in two PCR steps, and a second sample barcode and Illumina TruSeq adapters were introduced in the second step. Libraries were sequenced on an Illumina NovaSeq with 2 x 150 bp paired-end reads. In the paper's pipeline: The reads were demultiplexed and collapsed into UMI-guided consensus sequences using migec v1.2.7. Using mixcr v2.1.11, UMI consensuses were aligned to TRA and TRB V and J templates and then assembled into clonotypes. Clonotypes were classified as expanded or contracted when called significant by both edgeR and NoisET, with noise models trained on biological replicates. For edgeR calls, a false discovery rate-adjusted p below 0.01 and a log2 fold-change threshold of 1 were applied. As an exploratory analysis of dynamics, max-normalized trajectories of the 1000 most abundant clonotypes were examined with PCA combined with hierarchical clustering. The CD4 or CD8 phenotype of responding clones was assigned using the separately sequenced CD4+ and CD8+ repertoires. The raw public reads went through TCRdb reprocessing: fastp at Q25, MiXCR clone calling, in-frame beta chains kept. Each record represents a unique CDR3 protein, reported with the most common genes and DNA among its rows. It is TCRdb's table, rather than the study itself, that gives the V and J calls and clone size. For this sample the table gives more than 450,000 distinct CDR3 sequences, of which around 17% were detected only once. 12% of the sample is taken by the ten largest.

PBMCs were isolated by Ficoll-Paque density gradient centrifugation. The source is an adult woman who had mild COVID-19 (a few samples of this study predate the infection). The sample titles of this study are shuffled in the database, so cell type and time point are left out; the donor was told from shared clones. The specimen sequenced was PBMCs or a T cell subset sorted from them (not recorded which). The sequence joins TRBV5-1 to TRBJ2-1, with TRBD2 matching 7 junction bases. The nucleotide sequence is TGCGCCAGCAGCTTGGGCACTAGCGTCGATGAGCAGTTCTTC. This encodes CASSLGTSVDEQFF. The entire variable domain, with the stretches around the CDR3 drawn from the reference TRBV5-1 and TRBJ2-1 proteins, is KAGVTQTPRYLIKTRGQQVTLSCSPISGHRSVSWYQQTPGQGLQFLFEYFSETQRNKGNFPGRFSGRQFSNSRSEMNVSTLELGDSALYLCASSLGTSVDEQFFGPGTRLTVL.